This record looks at one T cell receptor beta chain sequence and its context. The data were obtained in a study of T-cell reconstitution after alpha-beta-depleted transplantation in children. Unique molecular identifiers were incorporated during preparation of the TCRbeta library. Via MiXCR, TCRdb re-called the PCR reads, giving one row per CDR3 protein. Here the sample spans 350,000 to 400,000 distinct CDR3 sequences, approximately 12% being singletons. Germline assignment: CDR1 KGHSH and CDR2 LQKENI. The CDR3 is made up of 15 amino acids. Trimming left V 4 bases short and J 4 bases short, with 11 bases between.

The receptor comes from a human donor who donated a stem cell graft to a child with Fanconi anemia. This chain connects TRBV18 to TRBJ2-6; D might be TRBD1 (6 bases). Here the sequenced sample was PBMCs, taken from the stem cell graft. The CDR3 reads CASSLPGTGANVLTF. CDR3 DNA: TGTGCCAGCTCACTCCCCGGGACAGGGGCCAACGTCCTGACTTTC.